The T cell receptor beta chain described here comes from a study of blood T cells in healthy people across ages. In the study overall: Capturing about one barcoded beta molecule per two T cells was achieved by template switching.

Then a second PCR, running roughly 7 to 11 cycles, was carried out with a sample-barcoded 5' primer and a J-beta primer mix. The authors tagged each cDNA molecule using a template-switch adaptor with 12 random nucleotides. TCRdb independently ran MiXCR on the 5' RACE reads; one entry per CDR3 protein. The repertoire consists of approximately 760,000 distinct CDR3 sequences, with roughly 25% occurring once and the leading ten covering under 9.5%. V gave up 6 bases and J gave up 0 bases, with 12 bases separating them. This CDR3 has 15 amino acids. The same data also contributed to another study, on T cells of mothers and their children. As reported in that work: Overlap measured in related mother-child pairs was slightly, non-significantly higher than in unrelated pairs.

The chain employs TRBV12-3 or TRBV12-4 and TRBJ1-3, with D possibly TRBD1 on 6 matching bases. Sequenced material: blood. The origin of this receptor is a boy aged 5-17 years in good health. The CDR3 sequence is CASRETGISGNTIYF. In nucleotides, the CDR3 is TGTGCCAGCAGGGAGACAGGTATCTCTGGAAACACCATATATTTT.